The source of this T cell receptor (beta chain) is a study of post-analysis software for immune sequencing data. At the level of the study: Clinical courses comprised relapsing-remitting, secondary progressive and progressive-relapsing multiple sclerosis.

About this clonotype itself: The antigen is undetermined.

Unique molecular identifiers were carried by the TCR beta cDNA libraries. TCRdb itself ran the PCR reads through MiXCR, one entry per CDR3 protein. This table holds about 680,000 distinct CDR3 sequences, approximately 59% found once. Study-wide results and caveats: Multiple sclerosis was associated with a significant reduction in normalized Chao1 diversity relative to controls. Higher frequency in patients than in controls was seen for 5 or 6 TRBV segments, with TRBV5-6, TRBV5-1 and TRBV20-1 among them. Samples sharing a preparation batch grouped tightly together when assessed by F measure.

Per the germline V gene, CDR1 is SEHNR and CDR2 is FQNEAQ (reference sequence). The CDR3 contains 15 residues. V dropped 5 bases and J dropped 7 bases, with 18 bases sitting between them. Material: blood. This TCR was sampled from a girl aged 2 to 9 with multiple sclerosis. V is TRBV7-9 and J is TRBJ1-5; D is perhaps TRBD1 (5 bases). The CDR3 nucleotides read TGTGCCAGCAGCAGTGCCGGGGCGCCCGGGCAGCCCCAGCATTTT. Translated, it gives CASSSAGAPGQPQHF.